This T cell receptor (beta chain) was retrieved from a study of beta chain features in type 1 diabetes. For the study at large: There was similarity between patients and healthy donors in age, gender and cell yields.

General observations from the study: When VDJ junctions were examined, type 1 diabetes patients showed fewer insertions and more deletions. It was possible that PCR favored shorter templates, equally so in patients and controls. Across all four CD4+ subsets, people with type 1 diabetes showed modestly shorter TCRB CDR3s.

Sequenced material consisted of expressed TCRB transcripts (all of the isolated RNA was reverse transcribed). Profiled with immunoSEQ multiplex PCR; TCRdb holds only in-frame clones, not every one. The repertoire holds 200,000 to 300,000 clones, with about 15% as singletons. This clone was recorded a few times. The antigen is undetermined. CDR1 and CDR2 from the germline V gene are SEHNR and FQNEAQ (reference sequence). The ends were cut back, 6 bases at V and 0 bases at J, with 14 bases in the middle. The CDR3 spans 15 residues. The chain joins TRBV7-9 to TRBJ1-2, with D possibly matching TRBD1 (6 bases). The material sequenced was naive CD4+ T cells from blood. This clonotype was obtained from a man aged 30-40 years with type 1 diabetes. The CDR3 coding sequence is TGTGCCAGCAGTTCTACAGGGCGAGCTAACTATGGCTACACCTTC. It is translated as CASSSTGRANYGYTF.